These T cell receptor beta chains were read from a single sample in a study of cytomegalovirus exposure and HLA in healthy donors. Sequencing was performed with immunoSEQ multiplex PCR; in TCRdb, only in-frame clones are kept and a portion is missing. The sample records 210,000 or so clones, roughly 76% being singletons. What was sequenced was PBMCs. These receptors were collected from a woman younger than 45 in good health and CMV-seropositive. Both conserved end residues are part of each CDR3. A D gene is named only where the DNA matches it firmly. Not all rows give a size; the values are once, few, many and, for expanded clones, a class.

TRBV20-1	NA	TRBJ1-2	NA	CSAPTGYGYTF	TGCAGTGCTCCCACAGGGTATGGCTACACCTTC
TRBV6-5	NA	TRBJ1-6	NA	CASSYSSRGSPLHF	TGTGCCAGCAGTTACTCGAGTAGAGGCTCACCCCTCCACTTT
TRBV28	NA	TRBJ1-2	NA	CASSLTGSNYGYTF	TGTGCCAGCAGTTTAACAGGGTCGAACTATGGCTACACCTTC
TRBV6-1	NA	TRBJ1-4	NA	CASITTQNPNEKLFF	TGTGCCAGCATTACGACTCAGAACCCTAATGAAAAACTGTTTTTT
TRBV11-2	NA	TRBJ1-6	TRBD1	CASSLEGTGAFYNSLLHF	TGTGCCAGCAGCTTAGAGGGGACAGGGGCTTTCTATAATTCACTCCTCCACTTT
TRBV7-9	NA	TRBJ2-1	TRBD1	CASDPGQGVGEQFF	TGTGCCAGCGATCCGGGACAGGGAGTAGGTGAGCAGTTCTTC
TRBV27	NA	TRBJ2-7	TRBD2	CASSPPTSGSYEQYF	TGTGCCAGCAGTCCCCCGACTAGCGGGAGTTACGAGCAGTACTTC
TRBV4-1	few	TRBJ1-1	NA	CASSPRGAGLTEAFF	TGCGCCAGCAGCCCCCGGGGGGCAGGCCTGACTGAAGCTTTCTTT
TRBV28	NA	TRBJ2-1	TRBD2	CASSFPTDELAGGWEGSYNEQFF	TGTGCCAGCAGTTTCCCAACTGACGAACTAGCGGGAGGATGGGAGGGCTCCTACAATGAGCAGTTCTTC
TRBV28	NA	TRBJ2-7	TRBD1	CASITGGDGSYEQYF	TGTGCCAGCATCACAGGGGGTGACGGCTCCTACGAGCAGTACTTC
TRBV7-2	NA	TRBJ1-2	NA	CASSLAATTRQSGGARGYTF	TGTGCCAGCAGCTTAGCCGCTACCACCCGACAGAGTGGGGGGGCCCGCGGCTACACCTTC
TRBV27	NA	TRBJ1-4	NA	CASGGGGFEKLFF	TGTGCCAGCGGGGGGGGTGGGTTCGAAAAACTGTTTTTT
TRBV9	NA	TRBJ1-1	TRBD1	CASSPRQGHFTEAFF	TGTGCCAGCAGCCCTAGACAGGGACACTTCACTGAAGCTTTCTTT
TRBV18	NA	TRBJ2-3	NA	CASSPPTSTDTQYF	TGTGCCAGCTCACCTCCTACTAGCACAGATACGCAGTATTTT
TRBV27	NA	TRBJ1-5	TRBD1	CASSSLVGTGRYSNQPQHF	TGTGCCAGCAGTTCATTGGTCGGGACAGGGCGGTATAGCAATCAGCCCCAGCATTTT
TRBV5-6	NA	TRBJ2-7	TRBD2	CASSLGVGGRSEDEQYF	TGTGCCAGCAGCTTGGGGGTTGGCGGGAGGAGCGAGGACGAGCAGTACTTC
TRBV4-2	NA	TRBJ2-1	NA	CASSRGLDYNEQFF	TGTGCCAGCAGCCGGGGACTGGATTACAATGAGCAGTTCTTC
TRBV28	NA	TRBJ1-5	TRBD1	CASRDGQGAGGNQPQHF	TGTGCCAGCAGGGACGGACAGGGGGCTGGGGGCAATCAGCCCCAGCATTTT
TRBV25-1	NA	TRBJ2-1	TRBD2	CATLAGVYNEQFF	TGTGCCACCCTAGCGGGAGTCTACAATGAGCAGTTCTTC
TRBV19	NA	TRBJ1-5	NA	CASSSGQGFQPQHF	TGTGCCAGTAGTTCAGGGCAGGGATTTCAGCCCCAGCATTTT
TRBV5-1	NA	TRBJ1-1	TRBD1	CASSFGDRETEAFF	TGCGCCAGCAGCTTCGGGGACAGGGAGACTGAAGCTTTCTTT
TRBV4-3	NA	TRBJ2-3	TRBD1	CASSSKRGPEDTQYF	TGCGCCAGCAGCTCAAAAAGGGGGCCAGAAGATACGCAGTATTTT
TRBV7-9	NA	TRBJ2-7	TRBD2	CASSLGSGGRVNEQYF	TGTGCCAGCAGCTTAGGGTCGGGCGGGAGGGTGAACGAGCAGTACTTC
TRBV15	NA	TRBJ2-2	TRBD2	CATSRGLAGNTGELFF	TGTGCCACCAGCAGAGGGCTAGCGGGGAACACCGGGGAGCTGTTTTTT
TRBV19	NA	TRBJ2-1	TRBD2	CASQAWTSGDNEQFF	TGTGCCTCCCAGGCTTGGACTAGCGGGGACAATGAGCAGTTCTTC
TRBV5-4	few	TRBJ1-1	NA	CASSLNRNTEAFF	TGTGCCAGCAGCTTGAACAGGAACACTGAAGCTTTCTTT
TRBV27	NA	TRBJ2-7	NA	CASSPYGGNYEQYF	TGTGCCAGCAGCCCATACGGGGGAAATTACGAGCAGTACTTC
TRBV28	few	TRBJ2-6	TRBD1	CASRGQGAGANVLTF	TGTGCCAGCAGGGGACAGGGGGCTGGGGCCAACGTCCTGACTTTC
TRBV29-1	NA	TRBJ2-3	NA	CSVAAGAGDTQYF	TGCAGCGTAGCCGCAGGGGCGGGAGATACGCAGTATTTT
TRBV28	NA	TRBJ1-4	TRBD1	CASSLEGASTNEKLFF	TGTGCCAGCAGTCTCGAGGGGGCGTCAACTAATGAAAAACTGTTTTTT
TRBV7-2	NA	TRBJ1-5	NA	CASSFAGRNQPQHF	TGTGCCAGCAGCTTTGCAGGGAGGAATCAGCCCCAGCATTTT
TRBV7-3	NA	TRBJ2-1	TRBD2	CASSFSSGGAVNEQFF	TGTGCCAGCAGCTTCTCTAGCGGGGGGGCTGTAAATGAGCAGTTCTTC
TRBV14	once	TRBJ2-7	TRBD1	CASSLPTGTGFHEQYF	TGTGCCAGCAGCCTACCAACCGGGACAGGGTTCCACGAGCAGTACTTC
TRBV5-1	NA	TRBJ1-2	NA	CASSLEQVRYGYTF	TGCGCCAGCAGCTTGGAACAGGTCCGGTATGGCTACACCTTC
TRBV6-1	once	TRBJ2-4	TRBD2	CASSELGTSGGTAKNIQYF	TGTGCCAGCAGTGAACTGGGGACTAGCGGGGGAACTGCCAAAAACATTCAGTACTTC
TRBV9	NA	TRBJ2-1	NA	CASSISAGYLGEQFF	TGTGCCAGCAGCATATCGGCGGGATACCTCGGTGAGCAGTTCTTC
TRBV5-1	NA	TRBJ2-2	NA	CASSYGGTANTGELFF	TGCGCCAGCAGCTACGGCGGGACAGCGAACACCGGGGAGCTGTTTTTT
TRBV18	NA	TRBJ1-1	NA	CASSPPVGAAFF	TGTGCCAGCTCACCACCGGTGGGGGCAGCTTTCTTT
TRBV5-4	NA	TRBJ2-3	TRBD2	CASSWGLAGGGVTDTQYF	TGTGCCAGCAGCTGGGGACTAGCGGGAGGTGGGGTCACAGATACGCAGTATTTT
TRBV6-1	NA	TRBJ2-3	NA	CASSDGSSDTQYF	TGTGCCAGCAGTGATGGGAGCTCAGATACGCAGTATTTT
TRBV5-1	few	TRBJ1-4	NA	CASSLADSSNEKLFF	TGCGCCAGCAGCTTGGCCGACAGCTCTAATGAAAAACTGTTTTTT
TRBV29-1	NA	TRBJ2-6	NA	CSVELRDSGANVLTF	TGCAGCGTTGAACTTCGGGACTCTGGGGCCAACGTCCTGACTTTC
TRBV28	NA	TRBJ1-1	TRBD1	CASIGRGLGNTEAFF	TGTGCCAGCATCGGGAGGGGGCTTGGGAACACTGAAGCTTTCTTT
TRBV7-2	NA	TRBJ2-5	TRBD2	CASSLVGSGGLKETQYF	TGTGCCAGCAGCTTAGTCGGTAGCGGGGGGTTAAAAGAGACCCAGTACTTC
TRBV5-6	NA	TRBJ2-7	TRBD1	CASTRDSSYEQYF	TGTGCCAGCACCCGGGACAGCTCCTACGAGCAGTACTTC
TRBV25-1	once	TRBJ1-1	NA	CASSEYSRGNTEAFF	TGTGCCAGCAGTGAATATTCCAGGGGGAACACTGAAGCTTTCTTT
TRBV5-1	once	TRBJ2-3	TRBD2	CASSSALPGGLFTDTQYF	TGCGCCAGCAGCTCAGCTCTTCCGGGGGGACTATTCACAGATACGCAGTATTTT
TRBV7-3	NA	TRBJ2-5	TRBD1	CASSEDRGALETQYF	TGTGCCAGCAGCGAGGACAGGGGTGCCCTGGAGACCCAGTACTTC
TRBV7-9	NA	TRBJ2-7	NA	CASTLRGADEQYF	TGTGCCAGCACCCTCAGAGGTGCGGACGAGCAGTACTTC
TRBV7-9	NA	TRBJ1-1	TRBD1	CASSSGGNTEAFF	TGTGCCAGCAGCTCAGGGGGGAACACTGAAGCTTTCTTT
TRBV28	NA	TRBJ2-3	NA	CASSLLLRITDTQYF	TGTGCCAGCAGTTTACTTTTGCGGATCACAGATACGCAGTATTTT
TRBV5-5	NA	TRBJ1-1	TRBD1	CASSGGQGANTEAFF	TGTGCCAGCAGCGGCGGACAGGGGGCGAATACTGAAGCTTTCTTT
TRBV27	NA	TRBJ2-7	TRBD1	CASSGPTGNLYEQYF	TGTGCCAGCAGTGGACCGACAGGGAACCTCTACGAGCAGTACTTC
TRBV7-9	NA	TRBJ2-7	TRBD2	CASSDLLLAEPYEQYF	TGTGCCAGCAGCGATCTACTACTAGCGGAACCCTACGAGCAGTACTTC
TRBV7-2	NA	TRBJ2-5	TRBD2	CASSSTSGKETQYF	TGTGCCAGCAGCTCGACTAGCGGGAAAGAGACCCAGTACTTC
TRBV28	NA	TRBJ2-7	TRBD2	CASNYLTGTSAYEQYF	TGTGCCAGCAACTACCTTACCGGGACTAGCGCCTACGAGCAGTACTTC
TRBV29-1	NA	TRBJ1-1	NA	CSVGTARRTEAFF	TGCAGCGTTGGAACCGCCCGTCGGACTGAAGCTTTCTTT
TRBV2	NA	TRBJ1-1	TRBD1	CASSARDRGRGPFF	TGTGCCAGCAGTGCCCGGGACAGGGGGCGAGGACCTTTCTTT